The TCR beta chain under discussion was sequenced for a study of chemoradiotherapy in HPV16-positive cancers. Overall study findings and caveats: HPV-responsive T-cell expansion during chemoradiotherapy was linked to improved recurrence-free survival in HPV16-positive patients.

Concerning this clone: Its specificity is unknown.

Measured with immunoSEQ multiplex PCR; TCRdb has only the in-frame clones, and not every one. This table has around 17,000 clones, just under 90% appearing once. This receptor was obtained from a human donor with HPV-associated anogenital cancer. The input for sequencing was blood, taken from a patient who underwent chemoradiotherapy.

Written as DNA, the CDR3 is TGTGCCAGCAGTGTTACACCCGGGACAGGGATGACAGATACGCAGTATTTT. As protein: CASSVTPGTGMTDTQYF. The rearrangement links TRBV6-1 to TRBJ2-3, with 9 bases matching TRBD1. J gave up 3 bases and V 4 bases, and 11 bases lay outside the gene matches. The CDR3 has 17 residues. The germline V gene has CDR1 MNHNS and CDR2 SASEGT.